The sequence of this TCR beta chain was determined in a study of shared clonotypes between healthy human individuals. Libraries were prepared by immunoSEQ multiplex PCR; TCRdb keeps only in-frame clonotypes and omits some of them. The sample has around 2,000,000 clones, about 95% seen once. Worth noting for this clone: Its antigen is unknown.

Study observations and caveats: Sharing across four donors was highest in naive CD4 (roughly 5%) and lowest in memory CD8 (roughly 0.4%).

Selected positively for CCR7 and CD45RO-negative, naive CD8 cells excluded terminally differentiated effector memory CD45RA+ cells. V lost 0 bases to trimming and J lost 5 bases, with 9 bases between them. The germline CDR1 and CDR2 sequences are MNHEY and SMNVEV (reference sequence). The CDR3 is 14 residues long. The sample consisted of naive CD8+ T cells sorted from blood. The rearrangement links TRBV27 to TRBJ2-3, with D unresolved. This clonotype was obtained from a man aged 18-30 years in good health. The CDR3 sequence is CASSLSVLVDTQYF. The CDR3 DNA reads TGTGCCAGCAGTTTATCGGTCCTGGTAGATACGCAGTATTTT.